Presented here are 32 T cell receptor beta chains from one specimen sequenced in a study of Graves' ophthalmopathy and Graves' hyperthyroidism. For repertoire sequencing, the TCR beta CDR3 regions were amplified from RNA transcripts. Second-round multiplex PCR came after first-round RT-PCR with HTBI primers. In TCRdb, the multiplex PCR reads were re-called with MiXCR into one record per CDR3 protein. The repertoire includes hundreds of thousands of distinct CDR3 sequences, about 24% of them detected once, and more than 5.5% sits in the top ten. Material for sequencing was peripheral blood. The origin of the receptors is a woman between 18 and 30 years old with stable Graves' hyperthyroidism. Some clones in this sample may be carry-over from other donors' samples.

This clonotype came up a few times. One end of the junction does not line up with germline, which may come from a read error. The chain combines TRBV7-2 with TRBJ2-7, with TRBD2 identical over 9 bases. The CDR3 sequence is 14 residues long. The germline CDR1 and CDR2 sequences are SGHTA and FQGNSA. This chain's CDR3 is CASSIAGAPYEQYF. CDR3 coding DNA: TGTGCCAGCAGCATAGCGGGGGCCCCCTACGAGCAGTACTTC.

This clonotype was found many times. This chain connects TRBV11-2 to TRBJ1-1; D is undetermined. The CDR3 length is 14 residues. V lost 2 bases and J lost 1, with 8 bases in between. Germline V gene data show CDR1 as SGHAT and CDR2 as FQNNGV. In DNA form, the CDR3 reads TGTGCCAGCAGCTTAAACAGACGGAACACTGAAGCTTTCTTT. It encodes CASSLNRRNTEAFF.

This clonotype was observed at least ten times. The rearrangement joins TRBV12-3 or TRBV12-4 to TRBJ2-2; no firm D call. There are 14 residues in the CDR3. Deletions cut 6 bases from V and 3 bases from J, with 11 bases between. The CDR3 coding sequence is TGTGCCAGCAGGCGGCGTAGGGACACCGGGGAGCTGTTTTTT. Amino acids: CASRRRRDTGELFF.

The chain employs TRBV3-1 and TRBJ2-7; D is uncertain. Trimming removed 3 bases from V and 3 bases from J, with 9 bases in between. Germline V CDR1 and CDR2: LGHDT, YNNKEL (reference sequence). The CDR3 is made up of 13 amino acids. CDR3 sequence (DNA): TGTGCCAGCAGCCAGAAGCCTTACTACGAGCAGTACTTC. Its protein product is CASSQKPYYEQYF.

This clonotype has a count of ten or more. This chain uses TRBV29-1 with TRBJ1-1; D not resolved. The V end was cut by 6 bases, the J end by 0 bases, with 11 bases between. The CDR3 contains 13 residues. Germline loops: CDR1 SQVTM, CDR2 ANQGSEA. CDR3 coding DNA: TGCAGCGTGCCGAAGAGCATGAACACTGAAGCTTTCTTT. Amino acids: CSVPKSMNTEAFF. The full variable domain, its missing parts supplied by reference TRBV29-1 and TRBJ1-1, is SAVISQKPSRDICQRGTSLTIQCQVDSQVTMMFWYRQQPGQSLTLIATANQGSEATYESGFVIDKFPISRPNLTFSTLTVSNMSPEDSSIYLCSVPKSMNTEAFFGQGTRLTVV.

This clonotype was recorded many times. The chain has TRBV28 and TRBJ1-2; D not certain. The CDR3 sequence is 11 residues long. CDR1 and CDR2 (germline): MDHEN, SYDVKM. Trimming pared 7 bases from V and 5 bases from J, leaving 8 bases between. This CDR3 is CASMLGYGYTF. The CDR3 DNA sequence: TGTGCCAGCATGTTGGGGTATGGCTACACCTTC.

In this sample, this clonotype turned up many times. The DNA for the CDR3 is TGCAGCGTAAGCCTGGGGTCCACCGGGGAGCTGTTTTTT. It translates to CSVSLGSTGELFF. The chain is built from TRBV29-1 and TRBJ2-2, with D unresolved. This CDR3 is built from 13 residues. Trimming shortened V by 6 bases and J by 4 bases, and 12 bases separated the two germline ends. The V gene's germline CDR1 is SQVTM and CDR2 ANQGSEA.

The J gene is TRBJ2-2, the V gene TRBV6-1, with D possibly matching TRBD1 (6 bases). V shed 5 bases and J shed 3 bases, with 13 bases lying between them. CDR3 size: 15 residues. Germline assignment: CDR1 MNHNS and CDR2 SASEGT. This CDR3 reads CASSRRGWDTGELFF. The CDR3 nucleotides are TGTGCCAGCAGTCGAAGGGGGTGGGACACCGGGGAGCTGTTTTTT.

The genes are TRBV6-5 and TRBJ2-5; 9 bases are shared with TRBD2. Looked up from germline, CDR1 is MNHEY and CDR2 is SVGAGI. CDR3 length equals 17 residues. The V gene end was trimmed by 0 bases and the J gene end by 5 bases; junction bases not matched to a gene: 10. This CDR3 reads CASSYSSTSGAGETQYF. CDR3 in DNA: TGTGCCAGCAGTTACTCGTCGACTAGCGGAGCGGGGGAGACCCAGTACTTC.

Points on this clonotype: A much larger clone is a single base away; this may be a read error. J is TRBJ1-2 and V is TRBV6-5; maybe TRBD1 (6 bases). The CDR3 sequence is 14 residues long. The V gene's germline CDR1 is MNHEY and CDR2 SVGAGI. The CDR3 region is CASSYIRQAYGFTF. The CDR3 DNA reads TGTGCCAGCAGTTACATCAGACAGGCCTATGGCTTCACCTTC.

This clonotype has a count of ten or more. This chain connects TRBV20-1 to TRBJ2-5, with a weak D call TRBD1 (6 bases). In germline, CDR1 is DFQATT, CDR2 SNEGSKA (reference sequence). V gave up 5 bases and J gave up 8 bases, with 15 bases separating them. The CDR3 has 12 residues. The CDR3 protein is CSAWGPAITQYF. Written as DNA, the CDR3 is TGCAGTGCTTGGGGGCCAGCTATCACCCAGTACTTC.

V gene TRBV6-5 combines with J gene TRBJ1-2; D call uncertain. The CDR3 loop spans 14 amino acids. The germline CDR1 and CDR2 sequences are MNHEY and SVGAGI. V was clipped by 1 base and J by 2 bases, with 8 bases between them. The chain's CDR3 is CASSYFPSNYGYTF. Written as DNA, the CDR3 is TGTGCCAGCAGTTACTTCCCGTCAAACTATGGCTACACCTTC.

This clonotype came up once. The chain employs TRBV19 and TRBJ1-2; TRBD1 agrees at 10 bases. Germline V gene data show CDR1 as LNHDA and CDR2 as SQIVND (reference sequence). This CDR3 has 15 amino acids. After removal of 6 bases from V and 5 bases from J, the junction contained 9 bases not matched to a gene. The CDR3 loop reads CASRKTGGSYYGYTF. The CDR3 region has the DNA TGTGCCAGTAGAAAGACAGGGGGCTCTTATTATGGCTACACCTTC.

There are a few counts of this clonotype. The chain employs TRBV30 and TRBJ1-5; 7 bases map to TRBD1. V lost 4 bases to trimming and J lost 0 bases; unmatched junction nucleotides: 6. The germline V gene has CDR1 GTSNPN and CDR2 SVGIG (reference sequence). There are 15 residues in the CDR3. The DNA for the CDR3 is TGTGCCTGGACCATGACAGGGATTAGCAATCAGCCCCAGCATTTT. Residues: CAWTMTGISNQPQHF.

This clonotype occurred many times. V gene TRBV27 combines with J gene TRBJ1-1, with D possibly matching TRBD1 (5 bases). V gave up 5 bases and J gave up 6 bases, with 16 bases separating them. This CDR3 is built from 14 residues. CDR1 and CDR2 (germline): MNHEY, SMNVEV (reference sequence). CDR3: CASSPPGGEPEAFF. The CDR3 DNA follows: TGTGCCAGCAGTCCCCCGGGGGGAGAGCCTGAAGCTTTCTTT.

As regards this clonotype: The junction does not match germline at one end; this may be a read error. The V call is TRBV12-5, the J call TRBJ2-7; tentatively, D is TRBD1 (5 bases). The CDR3 is 16 residues long. Germline V gene sequence: CDR1 LGHNT, CDR2 FRNRAP. CDR3 in DNA: TGTGCTAGTGGTTTGGACGTAGGGATAGGGGTCTACGATCAGTACTTC. Amino acid sequence: CASGLDVGIGVYDQYF.

Ten or more counts support this clonotype. The rearrangement uses TRBV13 and TRBJ2-2; 14 bases match TRBD2. V trimming: 5 bases; J trimming: 4 bases; junction bases outside the gene matches: 12. Looked up from germline, CDR1 is PRHDT and CDR2 is FYEKMQ (reference sequence). The CDR3 totals 19 residues. DNA for the CDR3: TGTGCCAGCAGCCTGAGCTCCCGACTAGCGGGAGGGCCCACCGGGGAGCTGTTTTTT. Its translation is CASSLSSRLAGGPTGELFF.

This clonotype appeared many times. The chain recombines TRBV7-2 with TRBJ2-7, with 7 bases lining up with TRBD1. The V gene's germline CDR1 is SGHTA and CDR2 FQGNSA. The CDR3 is 15 residues long. Germline trimming cut 0 bases from V and 3 bases from J; bases unmatched to any gene: 5. The CDR3 nucleotides read TGTGCCAGCAGCTTAGCCGGGACAGAACGCTACGAGCAGTACTTC. It specifies CASSLAGTERYEQYF.

The chain has TRBV12-3 or TRBV12-4 and TRBJ1-2; TRBD1 matches 7 bases. Losses at the gene ends were 10 bases for V and 8 bases for J; bases not matched to a gene: 7. The length of the CDR3 is 11 residues. CDR3 amino acids: CATHRGVGYTF. For the CDR3, the DNA is TGTGCCACTCACAGGGGTGTAGGCTACACCTTC.

Ten or more counts support this clonotype. The chain recombines TRBV3-1 with TRBJ1-3, with D unclear. The ends were cut back, 4 bases at V and 4 bases at J, with 8 bases in the middle. Germline loops: CDR1 LGHDT, CDR2 YNNKEL (reference sequence). CDR3 size: 13 residues. The DNA for the CDR3 is TGTGCCAGCAGCCCCACAACCGGAAACACCATATATTTT. The encoded protein is CASSPTTGNTIYF.

This clonotype showed up many times. The chain couples TRBV4-2 to TRBJ2-7; D is possibly TRBD1 or TRBD2 (5 bases each). Germline loops: CDR1 LGHNA, CDR2 YNFKEQ. CDR3 length: 14 residues. V was clipped by 0 bases and J by 6 bases, with 12 bases between them. CDR3 sequence: CASSQDWDRPEQYF. DNA for the CDR3: TGTGCCAGCAGCCAAGATTGGGACCGACCCGAGCAGTACTTC.

This clonotype was seen repeatedly, ten times or more. This chain uses TRBV2 with TRBJ2-5; TRBD2 aligns across 16 bases. V was pared by 6 bases and J by 1 base, with 5 bases of the junction left unmatched. The CDR3 loop spans 17 amino acids. The V gene's germline CDR1 is SNHLY and CDR2 FYNNEI. The CDR3 DNA reads as TGTGCCAGCAGAATGGGACTAGCGGGGGGGACCCAAGAGACCCAGTACTTC. The encoded protein is CASRMGLAGGTQETQYF.

There are many counts of this clonotype. The chain employs TRBV20-1 and TRBJ1-2; D possibly corresponds to TRBD1 (5 bases). The CDR3 covers 14 residues. V dropped 5 bases and J dropped 4 bases, with 17 bases sitting between them. The germline CDR1 and CDR2 sequences are DFQATT and SNEGSKA (reference sequence). CDR3 amino acids: CSALVGGRLYGYTF. The CDR3 bases are TGCAGTGCTCTCGTTGGGGGGAGACTCTATGGCTACACCTTC.

This clonotype was seen many times. This chain's CDR3 is CASSASPKLFF. The CDR3 DNA reads TGTGCCAGCAGTGCTAGCCCAAAGCTGTTTTTT. The rearrangement uses TRBV7-8 and TRBJ2-2; D is perhaps TRBD2 (5 bases). The germline V and J ends were trimmed by 6 bases and 12 bases, with 11 bases remaining between them. This CDR3 contains 11 residues. The germline V gene encodes CDR1 SGHVS and CDR2 FQNEAQ.

On this clonotype: One end of the junction varies from germline; a read error may be responsible. The chain carries TRBV6-2 or TRBV6-3 and TRBJ1-1; D is undetermined. The CDR3 is 14 residues long. Germline V gives CDR1 MNHEY, CDR2 SVGEGT. CDR3 loop: CASRPVPGNTEALF. For the CDR3, the DNA is TGTGCCAGCAGGCCCGTTCCAGGAAACACTGAAGCTCTCTTT.

The table lists this clonotype with many counts. V and J are TRBV20-1 and TRBJ2-5; perhaps TRBD2 as D (6 bases). Trimming left V 0 bases short and J 2 bases short, with 28 bases between. The length of the CDR3 is 20 residues. The germline gives CDR1 DFQATT, CDR2 SNEGSKA (reference sequence). The CDR3 DNA reads as TGCAGTGCTAGAGATCGTGCGGAAGACAGACCCCCTCGGGAGCAAGAGACCCAGTACTTC. The encoded protein is CSARDRAEDRPPREQETQYF.

This clonotype was counted between two and nine times. The gene calls are TRBV12-3 or TRBV12-4 and TRBJ2-2, with D uncertain. The CDR3 sequence is 15 residues long. Between the trimmed V and J ends, which lost 2 bases and 0 bases, there was a span of 7 bases. This CDR3 reads CASSLRVANTGELFF. CDR3 nucleotide sequence: TGTGCCAGCAGTTTACGGGTCGCGAACACCGGGGAGCTGTTTTTT.

This clonotype has at least ten counts. This rearrangement joins TRBV25-1 to TRBJ1-5, with a tentative D call TRBD1 (5 bases). V was cut by 4 bases and J by 1 base, with 11 bases left in between. Per the germline V gene, CDR1 is MGHDK and CDR2 is SYGVNS. The CDR3 has 15 amino acids. The CDR3 nucleotides are TGTGCCAGCAGTGGTACAGGTCTCAGCAATCAGCCCCAGCATTTT. The encoded protein is CASSGTGLSNQPQHF.

This clonotype was found many times. The chain combines TRBV12-3 or TRBV12-4 with TRBJ1-2; D gene unclear. The CDR3 runs 14 residues. Trimming removed 7 bases at V and 6 bases at J, with 18 bases between. DNA for the CDR3: TGTGCCAGCACCGAGGGAAGGCGGGCTGATGGCTACACCTTC. Translating gives CASTEGRRADGYTF.

This clonotype was seen more than once but under ten times. V is TRBV6-1 and J is TRBJ2-7, with TRBD2 as a possible D gene (5 bases). Germline lookup yields CDR1 MNHNS and CDR2 SASEGT. The CDR3 consists of 14 residues. Deletions cut 7 bases from V and 7 bases from J, with 20 bases between. DNA of the CDR3: TGTGCCAGCACTCCGGGAACAAGTCAGGAAGAGCAGTACTTC. Translated, it gives CASTPGTSQEEQYF.

Many counts were recorded for this clonotype. This chain joins TRBV3-1 and TRBJ2-2; 7 nucleotides agree with TRBD2. V lost 2 bases and J lost 10; bases outside the gene matches: 7. The germline CDR1 and CDR2 sequences are LGHDT and YNNKEL (reference sequence). The CDR3 spans 14 residues. CDR3 protein: CASSQREGLSELFF. CDR3 DNA sequence: TGTGCCAGCAGCCAAAGAGAGGGACTATCGGAGCTGTTTTTT.

This clonotype was seen at least ten times. The chain employs TRBV12-3 or TRBV12-4 and TRBJ1-2; weak D call: TRBD1 (6 bases). This CDR3 region has 13 residues. With 8 bases removed from V and 5 bases from J, the gap between germline ends came to 15 bases. CDR3 in DNA: TGTGCCAGCCGTCGACGGGGACAATATGGCTACACCTTC. This encodes CASRRRGQYGYTF.